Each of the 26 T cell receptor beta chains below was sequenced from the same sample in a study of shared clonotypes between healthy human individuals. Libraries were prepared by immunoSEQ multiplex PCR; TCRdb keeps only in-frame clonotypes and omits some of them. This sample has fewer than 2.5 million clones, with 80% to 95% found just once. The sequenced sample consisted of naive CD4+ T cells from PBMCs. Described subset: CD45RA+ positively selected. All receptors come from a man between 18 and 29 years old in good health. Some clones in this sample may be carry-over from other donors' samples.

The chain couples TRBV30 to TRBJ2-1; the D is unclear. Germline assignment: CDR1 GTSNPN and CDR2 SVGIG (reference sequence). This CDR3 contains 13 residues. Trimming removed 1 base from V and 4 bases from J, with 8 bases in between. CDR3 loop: CAWSGDAYNEQFF. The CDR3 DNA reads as TGTGCCTGGAGTGGGGATGCATACAATGAGCAGTTCTTC.

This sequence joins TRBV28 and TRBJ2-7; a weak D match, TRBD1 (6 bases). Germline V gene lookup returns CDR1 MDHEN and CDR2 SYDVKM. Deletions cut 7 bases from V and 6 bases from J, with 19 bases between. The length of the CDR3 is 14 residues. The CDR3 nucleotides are TGTGCCAGCATCAAGACAGGAGGATCTGGCGAGCAGTACTTC. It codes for CASIKTGGSGEQYF.

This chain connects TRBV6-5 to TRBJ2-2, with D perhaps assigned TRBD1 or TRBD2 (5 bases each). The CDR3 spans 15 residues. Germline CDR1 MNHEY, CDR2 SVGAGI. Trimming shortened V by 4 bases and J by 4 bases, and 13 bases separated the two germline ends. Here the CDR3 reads CASSSTVRGTGELFF. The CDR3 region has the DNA TGTGCCAGCAGTTCGACCGTGAGGGGCACCGGGGAGCTGTTTTTT.

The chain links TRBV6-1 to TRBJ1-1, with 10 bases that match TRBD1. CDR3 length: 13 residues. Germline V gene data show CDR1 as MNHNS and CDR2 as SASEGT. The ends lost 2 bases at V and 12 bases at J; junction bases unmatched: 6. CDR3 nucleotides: TGTGCCAGCAGTGAATTGACAGGGGGCAGGTCTTTCTTT. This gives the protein CASSELTGGRSFF.

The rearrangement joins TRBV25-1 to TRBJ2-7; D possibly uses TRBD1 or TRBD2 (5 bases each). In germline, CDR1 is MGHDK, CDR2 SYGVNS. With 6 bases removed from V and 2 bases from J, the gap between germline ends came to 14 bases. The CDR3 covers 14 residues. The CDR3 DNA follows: TGTGCCAGCAGCCGATCCGGGACCGCCTACGAGCAGTACTTC. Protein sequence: CASSRSGTAYEQYF.

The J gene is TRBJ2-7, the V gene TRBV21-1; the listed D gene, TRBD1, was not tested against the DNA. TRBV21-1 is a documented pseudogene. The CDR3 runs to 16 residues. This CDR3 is CASSKGQGTSAYEQYF. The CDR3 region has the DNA TGTGCCAGCAGCAAAGGTCAGGGGACCTCTGCTTACGAGCAGTACTTC.

CDR3 protein: CASSQGGKGWNTEAFF. The CDR3 DNA reads TGCGCCAGCAGCCAAGGAGGTAAGGGATGGAACACTGAAGCTTTCTTT. The rearrangement links TRBV4-1 to TRBJ1-1; D is uncertain. In germline, CDR1 is MGHRA, CDR2 YSYEKL. The V end lost 1 base, the J end lost 1 base, and 13 bases lay between the germline ends. CDR3 length equals 16 residues.

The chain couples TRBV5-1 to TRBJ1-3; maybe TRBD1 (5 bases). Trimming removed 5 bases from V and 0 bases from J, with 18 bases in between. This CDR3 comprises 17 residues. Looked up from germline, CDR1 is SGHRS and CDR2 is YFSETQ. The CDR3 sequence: CASRRDGLRPSGNTIYF. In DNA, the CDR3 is TGCGCCAGCAGACGGGACGGATTAAGACCCTCTGGAAACACCATATATTTT.

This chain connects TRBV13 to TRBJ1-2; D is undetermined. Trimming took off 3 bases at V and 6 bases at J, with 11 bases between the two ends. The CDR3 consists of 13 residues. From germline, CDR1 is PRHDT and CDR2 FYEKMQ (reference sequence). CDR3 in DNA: TGTGCCAGCAGCTTTATAGGGTCGAATGGCTACACCTTC. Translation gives CASSFIGSNGYTF.

The CDR3 region has the DNA TGTGCCAGCAGCCTAACAGGGGAGCGGAATGGCTACACCTTC. Translation gives CASSLTGERNGYTF. The V call is TRBV21-1, the J call TRBJ1-2; the table assigns TRBD1, which was not confirmed against the DNA. TRBV21-1 is a pseudogene segment. There are 14 residues in the CDR3.

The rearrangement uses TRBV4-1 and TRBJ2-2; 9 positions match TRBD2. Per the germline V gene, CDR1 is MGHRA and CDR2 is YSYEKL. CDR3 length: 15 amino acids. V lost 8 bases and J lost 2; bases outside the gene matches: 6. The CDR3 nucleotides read TGCGCCAGCCGACTAGCGGATATCAACACCGGGGAGCTGTTTTTT. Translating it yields CASRLADINTGELFF.

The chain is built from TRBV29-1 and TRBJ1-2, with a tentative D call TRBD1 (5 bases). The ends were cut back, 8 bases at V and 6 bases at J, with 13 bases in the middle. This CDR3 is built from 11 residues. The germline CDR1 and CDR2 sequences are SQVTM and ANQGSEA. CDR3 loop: CSSQGVDGYTF. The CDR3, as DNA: TGCAGCAGTCAGGGTGTGGATGGCTACACCTTC.

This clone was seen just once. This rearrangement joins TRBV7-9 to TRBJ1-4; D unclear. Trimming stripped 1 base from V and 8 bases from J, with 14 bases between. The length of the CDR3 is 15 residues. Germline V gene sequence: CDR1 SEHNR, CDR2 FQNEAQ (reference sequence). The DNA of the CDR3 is TGTGCCAGCAGCTTAGTAGCAGGAAGTGGAGAAAAACTGTTTTTT. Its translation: CASSLVAGSGEKLFF.

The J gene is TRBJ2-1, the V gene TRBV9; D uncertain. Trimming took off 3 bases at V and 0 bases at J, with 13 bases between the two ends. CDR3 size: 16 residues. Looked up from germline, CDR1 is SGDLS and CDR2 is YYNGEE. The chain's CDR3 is CASSASWSTSYNEQFF. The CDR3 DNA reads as TGTGCCAGCAGCGCCTCATGGTCGACCTCCTACAATGAGCAGTTCTTC.

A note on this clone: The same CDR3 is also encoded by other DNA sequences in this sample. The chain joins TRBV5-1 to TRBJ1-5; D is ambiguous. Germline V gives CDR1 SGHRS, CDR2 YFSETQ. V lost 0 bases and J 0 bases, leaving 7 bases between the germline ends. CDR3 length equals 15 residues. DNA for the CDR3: TGCGCCAGCAGCTTGGAGGGTGATAGCAATCAGCCCCAGCATTTT. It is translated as CASSLEGDSNQPQHF.

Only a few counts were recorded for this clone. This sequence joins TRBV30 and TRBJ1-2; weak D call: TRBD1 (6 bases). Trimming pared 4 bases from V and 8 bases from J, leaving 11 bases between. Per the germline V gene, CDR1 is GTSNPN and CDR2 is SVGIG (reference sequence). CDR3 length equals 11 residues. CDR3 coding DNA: TGTGCCTGGACGTACAGGGCCGGCTACACCTTC. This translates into CAWTYRAGYTF.

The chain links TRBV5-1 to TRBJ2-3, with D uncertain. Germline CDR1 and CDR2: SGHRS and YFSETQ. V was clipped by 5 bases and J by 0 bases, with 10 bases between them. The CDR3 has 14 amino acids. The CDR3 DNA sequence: TGCGCCAGCAGACTAAAAGGTAGCACAGATACGCAGTATTTT. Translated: CASRLKGSTDTQYF.

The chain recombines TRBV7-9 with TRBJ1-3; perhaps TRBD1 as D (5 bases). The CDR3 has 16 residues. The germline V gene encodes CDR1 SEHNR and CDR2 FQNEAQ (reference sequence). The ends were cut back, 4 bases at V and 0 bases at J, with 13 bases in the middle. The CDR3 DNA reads TGTGCCAGCAGCTCCTGGGGGGACTACTCTGGAAACACCATATATTTT. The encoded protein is CASSSWGDYSGNTIYF.

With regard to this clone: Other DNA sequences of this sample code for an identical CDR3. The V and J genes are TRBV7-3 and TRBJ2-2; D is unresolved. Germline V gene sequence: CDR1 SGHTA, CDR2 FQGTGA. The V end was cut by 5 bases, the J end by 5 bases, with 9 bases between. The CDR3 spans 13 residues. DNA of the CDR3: TGTGCCAGCAGCCCCTCCTGGACCGGGGAGCTGTTTTTT. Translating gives CASSPSWTGELFF. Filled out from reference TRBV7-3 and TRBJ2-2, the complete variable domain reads GAGVSQTPSNKVTEKGKYVELRCDPISGHTALYWYRQSLGQGPEFLIYFQGTGAADDSGLPNDRFFAVRPEGSVSTLKIQRTERGDSAVYLCASSPSWTGELFFGEGSRLTVL.

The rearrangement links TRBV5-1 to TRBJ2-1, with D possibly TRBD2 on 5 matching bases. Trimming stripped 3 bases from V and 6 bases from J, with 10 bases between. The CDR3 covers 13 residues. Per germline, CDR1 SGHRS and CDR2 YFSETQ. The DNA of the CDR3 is TGCGCCAGCAGCTCGAGGGTAGGCAATGAGCAGTTCTTC. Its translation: CASSSRVGNEQFF.

The CDR3 sequence is CASSTPGYGYTF. The CDR3 DNA reads TGTGCCAGCAGCACGCCGGGCTATGGCTACACCTTC. V usage is TRBV9 and J usage is TRBJ1-2; D not resolved. The CDR3 loop spans 12 amino acids. V was clipped by 4 bases and J by 4 bases, with 8 bases between them. The germline V gene has CDR1 SGDLS and CDR2 YYNGEE.

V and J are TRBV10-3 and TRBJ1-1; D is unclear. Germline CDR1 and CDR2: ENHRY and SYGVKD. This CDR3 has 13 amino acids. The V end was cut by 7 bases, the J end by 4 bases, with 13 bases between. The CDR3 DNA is TGTGCCATCAAAGGGCTCGGGGTCACTGAAGCTTTCTTT. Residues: CAIKGLGVTEAFF.

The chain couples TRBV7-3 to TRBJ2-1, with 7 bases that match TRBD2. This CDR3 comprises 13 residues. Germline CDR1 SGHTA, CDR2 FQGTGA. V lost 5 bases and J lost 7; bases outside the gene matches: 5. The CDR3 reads CASSNWGGNEQFF. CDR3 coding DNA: TGTGCCAGCAGCAATTGGGGGGGAAATGAGCAGTTCTTC. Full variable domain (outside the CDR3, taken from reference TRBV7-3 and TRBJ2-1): GAGVSQTPSNKVTEKGKYVELRCDPISGHTALYWYRQSLGQGPEFLIYFQGTGAADDSGLPNDRFFAVRPEGSVSTLKIQRTERGDSAVYLCASSNWGGNEQFFGPGTRLTVL.

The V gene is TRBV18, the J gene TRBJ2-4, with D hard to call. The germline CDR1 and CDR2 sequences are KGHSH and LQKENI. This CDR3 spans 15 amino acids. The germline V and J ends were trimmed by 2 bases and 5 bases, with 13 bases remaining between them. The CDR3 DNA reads TGTGCCAGCTCACCAATCGGCATTCCCCAAAACATTCAGTACTTC. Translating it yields CASSPIGIPQNIQYF. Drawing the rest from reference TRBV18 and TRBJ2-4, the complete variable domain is NAGVMQNPRHLVRRRGQEARLRCSPMKGHSHVYWYRQLPEEGLKFMVYLQKENIIDESGMPKERFSAEFPKEGPSILRIQQVVRGDSAAYFCASSPIGIPQNIQYFGAGTRLSVL.

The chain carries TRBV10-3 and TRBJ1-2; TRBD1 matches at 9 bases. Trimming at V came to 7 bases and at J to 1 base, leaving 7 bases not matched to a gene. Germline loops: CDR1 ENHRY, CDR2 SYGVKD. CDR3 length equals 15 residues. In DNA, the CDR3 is TGTGCCATCACCCAAGGACAGGGGATTAACTATGGCTACACCTTC. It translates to CAITQGQGINYGYTF.

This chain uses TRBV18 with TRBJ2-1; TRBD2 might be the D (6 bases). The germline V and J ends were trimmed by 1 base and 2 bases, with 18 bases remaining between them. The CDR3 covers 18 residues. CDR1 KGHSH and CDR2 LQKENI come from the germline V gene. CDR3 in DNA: TGTGCCAGCTCACCACTCGATTATAGCGGTGAGACCTACAATGAGCAGTTCTTC. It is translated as CASSPLDYSGETYNEQFF. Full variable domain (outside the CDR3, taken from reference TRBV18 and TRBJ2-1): NAGVMQNPRHLVRRRGQEARLRCSPMKGHSHVYWYRQLPEEGLKFMVYLQKENIIDESGMPKERFSAEFPKEGPSILRIQQVVRGDSAAYFCASSPLDYSGETYNEQFFGPGTRLTVL.